The 14 T cell receptor beta chains reported below all come from one sample, sequenced in a study of tumor and adjacent non-tumor tissue in lung cancer. No cell sorting was done before RNA was extracted from the tissue. This non-tumor lung sample came from over 3 cm beyond the tumor edge. Three rounds of nested PCR, following a modified ARM-PCR protocol, produced the TCRbeta library. TCRdb processed the multiplex PCR reads anew with MiXCR; each CDR3 protein has one entry. The top ten clones hold 15% to 20% of a sample with approximately 120,000 distinct CDR3 sequences, about 65% of them seen once. Material for sequencing was distant non-tumor lung tissue. These receptors were taken from a man in his fifties or sixties with non-small cell lung cancer.

As concerns this clonotype: A much more abundant neighbour one base away suggests this may be a read error. The chain is built from TRBV20-1 and TRBJ2-2; 8 nucleotides agree with TRBD2. Germline V CDR1 and CDR2: DFQATT, SNEGSKA (reference sequence). The CDR3 contains 15 residues. CDR3 coding DNA: TGCAGTGCTAGCCGGGGGGGCTGGAACACCGGGAAGCTGTTTTTT. The encoded protein is CSASRGGWNTGKLFF.

Points on this clonotype: The junction does not match germline at one end; this may be a read error. This chain joins TRBV6-5 and TRBJ1-1; tentatively, D is TRBD1 (5 bases). The length of the CDR3 is 14 residues. Germline-derived CDR1 and CDR2 are MNHEY and SVGAGI. As DNA, the CDR3 is TGTGCCAGCAATTCCTCAGGGAGCCGGACTGAATCTTTCTTT. It translates to CASNSSGSRTESFF.

In this sample, this clonotype turned up many times. This chain links TRBV29-1 with TRBJ1-1; D is unclear. Germline lookup yields CDR1 SQVTM and CDR2 ANQGSEA. The CDR3 is made up of 14 amino acids. The V gene lost 1 base and the J gene lost 1 base, with 10 bases spanning the gap. The CDR3 sequence is CSVEGRNPNTEAFF. CDR3 DNA sequence: TGCAGCGTTGAAGGACGGAACCCGAACACTGAAGCTTTCTTT.

Note on this clonotype: The junction shows a germline mismatch at one end, possibly a read error. In nucleotides, the CDR3 is TGTGCGAGCACTCTCAGTGGACACACAGATACGCAGTATTTT. Encoded protein: CASTLSGHTDTQYF. V and J are TRBV12-3 or TRBV12-4 and TRBJ2-3; D is possibly TRBD1 (5 bases). The CDR3 runs 14 residues.

The gene calls are TRBV6-6 and TRBJ2-3; D gene ambiguous. The DNA end is a closer match to TRBJ1-5, so the J assignment may be wrong. The CDR3 consists of 12 residues. Germline loops: CDR1 MNHNY, CDR2 SVGAGI (reference sequence). CDR3 sequence: CASSPSTDTQHF. The CDR3 bases are TGTGCCAGCAGCCCTTCAACAGATACGCAGCATTTT.

With respect to this clonotype: At one end the junction does not follow the germline gene, possibly because of a read error. V and J are TRBV11-2 and TRBJ2-3; the D gene is possibly TRBD1 (6 bases). The CDR3 is 16 amino acids. The germline gives CDR1 SGHAT, CDR2 FQNNGV. The CDR3 loop reads CASCLDGRRDIDTQYF. The CDR3 nucleotides read TGTGCCAGCTGCTTAGACGGCCGAAGGGACATAGATACGCAGTATTTT.

V is TRBV7-8 and J is TRBJ2-1; D is perhaps TRBD1 (8 bases). The CDR3 sequence is 16 residues long. The V and J ends lost 2 bases and 7 bases respectively, with 18 bases between them. CDR1 is SGHVS and CDR2 is FQNEAQ in the germline V gene. This CDR3 reads CASSLQDREGSNEQFF. The CDR3 nucleotides read TGTGCCAGCAGCTTACAGGACAGGGAGGGGTCAAATGAGCAGTTCTTC.

About this clonotype: The junction departs from germline at one end; a sequencing error may be responsible. The genes are TRBV29-1 and TRBJ2-1; D possibly corresponds to TRBD1 (5 bases). The CDR3 is 14 amino acids. CDR1 and CDR2 from the germline V gene are SQVTM and ANQGSEA. The CDR3 protein is CSVEEWGSYNELFF. CDR3 in DNA: TGCAGCGTTGAGGAATGGGGCTCCTACAATGAGCTGTTCTTC.

For this clonotype: The junction shows a germline mismatch at one end, possibly a read error. The chain joins TRBV6-2 or TRBV6-3 to TRBJ2-7; 8 positions match TRBD2. The CDR3 totals 15 residues. Germline CDR1 is MNHEY and CDR2 is SVGEGT. CDR3 protein: CASGELAGISYDQYF. The CDR3 bases are TGTGCCAGCGGCGAGTTAGCGGGAATCTCCTACGATCAGTATTTC.

In its sample, this clonotype was seen a few times. The chain carries TRBV18 and TRBJ2-7; D may match TRBD1 or TRBD2 (5 bases each). V lost 3 bases and J 2 bases, leaving 11 bases between the germline ends. The CDR3 loop spans 14 amino acids. CDR1 is KGHSH and CDR2 is LQKENI in the germline V gene. CDR3 protein: CASSPGTGTYEQYF. CDR3 DNA: TGTGCCAGCTCACCCGGGACGGGAACCTACGAGCAGTACTTC.

Only a few counts were recorded for this clonotype. In DNA form, the CDR3 reads TGTGCCAGCAGTTCCACTAGACAGGGCGCCTCTGGGGCCAACGTCCTGACTTTC. Amino acids: CASSSTRQGASGANVLTF. The chain recombines TRBV11-3 with TRBJ2-6; 7 nucleotides agree with TRBD1. CDR1 SGHNT and CDR2 YENEEA come from the germline V gene. This CDR3 contains 18 residues. J gave up 0 bases and V 6 bases, and 11 bases lay outside the gene matches.

The chain uses TRBV5-1 and TRBJ2-6; 8 positions agree with TRBD2. The V gene's germline CDR1 is SGHRS and CDR2 YFSETQ. The CDR3 runs 17 residues. Trimming at V came to 3 bases and at J to 2 bases, leaving 7 bases not matched to a gene. As DNA, the CDR3 is TGCGCCAGCAGCTCCGACTACGGGGGGGCTGGGGCCAACGTCCTGACTTTC. This encodes CASSSDYGGAGANVLTF.

This clonotype showed up just once. The V call is TRBV6-1, the J call TRBJ2-5; 9 positions agree with TRBD2. The CDR3 spans 14 residues. Germline CDR1 reads MNHNS; CDR2 reads SASEGT. The V gene end was trimmed by 4 bases and the J gene end by 4 bases; junction bases not matched to a gene: 4. The CDR3 nucleotides are TGTGCCAGCAGTGCGGCGGGAGGGCGAGAGACCCAGTACTTC. Amino acids: CASSAAGGRETQYF.

In regard to this clonotype: The junction differs from germline at one of its ends, possibly a read error. The gene calls are TRBV11-2 and TRBJ1-4; 10 positions match TRBD1. The CDR3 is 16 amino acids. Germline V gene sequence: CDR1 SGHAT, CDR2 FQNNGV. This chain's CDR3 is CTNSPRNGQGGERLFF. The DNA for the CDR3 is TGTACCAACAGCCCCCGCAACGGACAGGGGGGTGAAAGACTGTTTTTT.